This is a list of T cell receptor beta chains from one sample in a study of cytomegalovirus exposure and HLA in healthy donors. TCRdb keeps only in-frame clones here, not all; method: immunoSEQ multiplex PCR. The sample records tens of thousands of clones, about 88% being singletons. The source material was PBMCs. These receptors all come from a woman aged 45 to 65 in good health and CMV-seronegative. Each CDR3 is given with its conserved first and last residue. The order of the fields is clone size, CDR3 length, V gene, J gene, D gene, CDR3 DNA, CDR3 protein. A D gene is named only where the DNA matches it firmly. Size is stated for part of the rows, as once, few or many counts, or as a class when the clone is expanded.

abundance: once; len: 17; v_gene: TRBV7-8; j_gene: TRBJ1-6; d_gene: TRBD1; CDR3nt: TGTGCCAGCAGCTCCCGGCCAGGGGGCGCGGGGAATTCACCCCTCCACTTT; CDR3aa: CASSSRPGGAGNSPLHF
abundance: -; len: 15; v_gene: TRBV7-2; j_gene: TRBJ1-4; d_gene: TRBD1; CDR3nt: TGTGCCAGCAGCCGTGGGACAGGGGGCGGTGAAAAACTGTTTTTT; CDR3aa: CASSRGTGGGEKLFF
abundance: -; len: 11; v_gene: TRBV2; j_gene: TRBJ2-7; d_gene: TRBD1; CDR3nt: TGTGCCAGCAGTCCCCGGGACAGGGGGCTCTTC; CDR3aa: CASSPRDRGLF
abundance: -; len: 15; v_gene: TRBV9; j_gene: TRBJ2-2; d_gene: TRBD1; CDR3nt: TGTGCCAGCAGCCCTGGACAGGGCAGCACCGGGGAGCTGTTTTTT; CDR3aa: CASSPGQGSTGELFF
abundance: few; len: 14; v_gene: TRBV28; j_gene: TRBJ1-2; d_gene: -; CDR3nt: TGTGCCAGCACTGAATCGGGGAGAGGCTATGGCTACACCTTC; CDR3aa: CASTESGRGYGYTF
abundance: -; len: 14; v_gene: TRBV11-2; j_gene: TRBJ2-5; d_gene: TRBD1; CDR3nt: TGTGCCAGCAGCGGGGGACAGGGTGGGGAGACCCAGTACTTC; CDR3aa: CASSGGQGGETQYF
abundance: -; len: 14; v_gene: TRBV6-1; j_gene: TRBJ2-7; d_gene: TRBD1; CDR3nt: TGTGCCAGCAGCCAGGGACGACAGGGCTACGAGCAGTACTTC; CDR3aa: CASSQGRQGYEQYF
abundance: -; len: 13; v_gene: TRBV30; j_gene: TRBJ1-5; d_gene: -; CDR3nt: TGTGCCTGGAGCTCCGGGAGCAATCAGCCCCAGCATTTT; CDR3aa: CAWSSGSNQPQHF
abundance: -; len: 15; v_gene: TRBV11-2; j_gene: TRBJ1-4; d_gene: -; CDR3nt: TGTGCCAGCAGCCTCAGGGTGGGCACTAATGAAAAACTGTTTTTT; CDR3aa: CASSLRVGTNEKLFF
abundance: few; len: 18; v_gene: TRBV7-9; j_gene: TRBJ2-2; d_gene: TRBD2; CDR3nt: TGTGCCAGCCCCGGGACTAGCGGGAGGATGGATAACACCGGGGAGCTGTTTTTT; CDR3aa: CASPGTSGRMDNTGELFF
abundance: -; len: 15; v_gene: TRBV25-1; j_gene: TRBJ2-2; d_gene: TRBD2; CDR3nt: TGTGCCAGCAGTGGTTTAGCGGGAGTGGTCGGGGAGCTGTTTTTT; CDR3aa: CASSGLAGVVGELFF
abundance: -; len: 15; v_gene: TRBV13; j_gene: TRBJ2-1; d_gene: TRBD2; CDR3nt: TGTGCCAGCAGCTTGTGGACTAGCGGGAAGTATGAGCAGTTCTTC; CDR3aa: CASSLWTSGKYEQFF
abundance: -; len: 15; v_gene: TRBV19; j_gene: TRBJ2-5; d_gene: TRBD1; CDR3nt: TGTGCCAGTAGTATCCTGTCGACAGGGGCCGAGACCCAGTACTTC; CDR3aa: CASSILSTGAETQYF
abundance: -; len: 17; v_gene: TRBV7-8; j_gene: TRBJ1-4; d_gene: TRBD1; CDR3nt: TGTGCCAGCAACCCGACAGGGGGCGCGGCAACTAATGAAAAACTGTTTTTT; CDR3aa: CASNPTGGAATNEKLFF
abundance: -; len: 13; v_gene: TRBV27; j_gene: TRBJ2-7; d_gene: TRBD1; CDR3nt: TGTGCCAGCAGTTCGGGACAGGGCTACGAGCAGTACTTC; CDR3aa: CASSSGQGYEQYF
abundance: -; len: 14; v_gene: TRBV27; j_gene: TRBJ1-1; d_gene: -; CDR3nt: TGTGCCAGCAGGTTTACGGGGGTATACACTGAAGCTTTCTTT; CDR3aa: CASRFTGVYTEAFF
abundance: -; len: 14; v_gene: TRBV2; j_gene: TRBJ2-1; d_gene: TRBD1; CDR3nt: TGTGCCAGTACAGAAGGGACAGCTTACAATGAGCAGTTCTTC; CDR3aa: CASTEGTAYNEQFF
abundance: few; len: 13; v_gene: TRBV29-1; j_gene: TRBJ2-2; d_gene: TRBD1; CDR3nt: TGCAGCGCTTGGACAGGCCCTGGCGGGGAGCTGTTTTTT; CDR3aa: CSAWTGPGGELFF
abundance: -; len: 12; v_gene: TRBV5-6; j_gene: TRBJ1-2; d_gene: -; CDR3nt: TGTGCCAGCAGCTTGACTCATACCGGCTACACCTTC; CDR3aa: CASSLTHTGYTF
abundance: -; len: 14; v_gene: TRBV30; j_gene: TRBJ1-6; d_gene: TRBD1; CDR3nt: TGTGCCTGGAGTTCTAACAGGGGAAGGTCACCCCTCCACTTT; CDR3aa: CAWSSNRGRSPLHF
abundance: -; len: 15; v_gene: TRBV25-1; j_gene: TRBJ1-2; d_gene: -; CDR3nt: TGTGCCAGCAGTGAATCGGGAGAATCTAACTGTGGCTACACCTTC; CDR3aa: CASSESGESNCGYTF
abundance: -; len: 17; v_gene: TRBV11-3; j_gene: TRBJ2-5; d_gene: TRBD2; CDR3nt: TGTGCCAGCAGCCCGGGGACTAGCGGGAGCTACCAAGAGACCCAGTACTTC; CDR3aa: CASSPGTSGSYQETQYF
abundance: -; len: 14; v_gene: TRBV28; j_gene: TRBJ1-1; d_gene: -; CDR3nt: TGTGCCAGCAGCCCGACTTCACGGAACACTGAAGCTTTCTTT; CDR3aa: CASSPTSRNTEAFF
abundance: -; len: 12; v_gene: TRBV9; j_gene: TRBJ2-3; d_gene: TRBD2; CDR3nt: TGTGCCAGCAGGGGGGGGGCAGATACGCAGTATTTT; CDR3aa: CASRGGADTQYF
abundance: -; len: 16; v_gene: TRBV14; j_gene: TRBJ1-2; d_gene: TRBD1; CDR3nt: TGTGCCAGCAGCCAAGCCGGGACAGGGAGCCCCTATGGCTACACCTTC; CDR3aa: CASSQAGTGSPYGYTF
abundance: -; len: 14; v_gene: TRBV29-1; j_gene: TRBJ1-5; d_gene: -; CDR3nt: TGCAGCGTCCCGACAGGCTATAGCAATCAGCCCCAGCATTTT; CDR3aa: CSVPTGYSNQPQHF
abundance: -; len: 14; v_gene: TRBV19; j_gene: TRBJ1-2; d_gene: -; CDR3nt: TGTGCCAGTAGTATACCAGGGGCTGGCTATGGCTACACCTTC; CDR3aa: CASSIPGAGYGYTF
abundance: -; len: 19; v_gene: TRBV27; j_gene: TRBJ1-5; d_gene: TRBD1; CDR3nt: TGTGCCAGCAGTTTATCGATGGTTGGGGACAGGGAATTCCTCCAGGCCCAGCATTTT; CDR3aa: CASSLSMVGDREFLQAQHF
abundance: -; len: 17; v_gene: TRBV28; j_gene: TRBJ2-5; d_gene: -; CDR3nt: TGTGCCAGCAGTACCCCCGGGATTAAGGCGGTAAAAGAGACCCAGTACTTC; CDR3aa: CASSTPGIKAVKETQYF
abundance: -; len: 18; v_gene: TRBV5-1; j_gene: TRBJ1-1; d_gene: TRBD1; CDR3nt: TGCGCCAGCAGCAGAAAGACCGGGACAGGGGTCGTCAACACTGAAGCTTTCTTT; CDR3aa: CASSRKTGTGVVNTEAFF
abundance: few; len: 17; v_gene: TRBV18; j_gene: TRBJ2-3; d_gene: TRBD2; CDR3nt: TGTGCCAGCTCAACCTACAATAGCGGGACCACCACAGATACGCAGTATTTT; CDR3aa: CASSTYNSGTTTDTQYF
abundance: -; len: 16; v_gene: TRBV4-1; j_gene: TRBJ2-1; d_gene: TRBD2; CDR3nt: TGCGCCAGCAGCCAAGATCTAAGCGGGAGGGTTAATGAGCAGTTCTTC; CDR3aa: CASSQDLSGRVNEQFF
abundance: few; len: 13; v_gene: TRBV29-1; j_gene: TRBJ2-1; d_gene: TRBD2; CDR3nt: TGCAGCGTTTCTGCGGGGGGGGGCAATGAGCAGTTCTTC; CDR3aa: CSVSAGGGNEQFF
abundance: -; len: 15; v_gene: TRBV5-4; j_gene: TRBJ1-1; d_gene: TRBD1; CDR3nt: TGTGCCAGCAGCTTAGGAGGGGGCCAAAACACTGAAGCTTTCTTT; CDR3aa: CASSLGGGQNTEAFF
abundance: -; len: 15; v_gene: TRBV18; j_gene: TRBJ2-1; d_gene: -; CDR3nt: TGTGCCAGCTCACCGCCCGGGACTCCCCACAATGAGCAGTTCTTC; CDR3aa: CASSPPGTPHNEQFF
abundance: -; len: 16; v_gene: TRBV4-1; j_gene: TRBJ2-2; d_gene: -; CDR3nt: TGCGCCAGCAGCCAAGAAGCAGGGGTTGTCACCGGGGAGCTGTTTTTT; CDR3aa: CASSQEAGVVTGELFF
abundance: -; len: 16; v_gene: TRBV11-2; j_gene: TRBJ1-2; d_gene: TRBD1; CDR3nt: TGTGCCAGCAGCCCCGGGACAGGGGGATCGAACTATGGCTACACCTTC; CDR3aa: CASSPGTGGSNYGYTF
abundance: -; len: 16; v_gene: TRBV7-9; j_gene: TRBJ1-1; d_gene: -; CDR3nt: TGTGCCAGCAGCCGCCTCTTACGGACAGTAAACACTGAAGCTTTCTTT; CDR3aa: CASSRLLRTVNTEAFF
abundance: few; len: 11; v_gene: TRBV6-6; j_gene: TRBJ2-3; d_gene: -; CDR3nt: TGTGCCAGCAGTTTCCAAGATACGCAGTATTTT; CDR3aa: CASSFQDTQYF
abundance: -; len: 15; v_gene: TRBV12-5; j_gene: TRBJ2-4; d_gene: TRBD1; CDR3nt: TGTGCTAGTGGTTTGGTCCCAGGGGGCGGAAACATTCAGTACTTC; CDR3aa: CASGLVPGGGNIQYF
abundance: -; len: 17; v_gene: TRBV21-1; j_gene: TRBJ2-1; d_gene: -; CDR3nt: TGTGCCAGCAGCAAAGCTCCGGTCGGTCCTACGGTTTGTGAGCAGTTCTTC; CDR3aa: CASSKAPVGPTVCEQFF